A single sample gave rise to the 8 T cell receptor beta chains below, sequenced in a study of blood T cells in healthy people across ages. Then a second PCR, running about 7 to 11 cycles, was carried out with a sample-barcoded 5' primer and a J-beta primer mix. TCRdb fed the 5' RACE reads into MiXCR, producing one record per CDR3 protein. The sample contains hundreds of thousands of distinct CDR3 sequences, approximately 30% of which appear only once. Material: blood. The receptors shown here come from an elderly woman in good health.

The rearrangement uses TRBV5-1 and TRBJ2-1, with D possibly being TRBD1 (6 bases). The CDR3 sequence is 15 residues long. The germline gives CDR1 SGHRS, CDR2 YFSETQ. With 7 bases removed from V and 5 bases from J, the gap between germline ends came to 19 bases. CDR3 sequence: CASCLTPGADNEQFF. DNA of the CDR3: TGCGCCAGCTGCCTAACCCCAGGGGCCGACAATGAGCAGTTCTTC. The whole variable domain, remainder taken from reference TRBV5-1 and TRBJ2-1, is KAGVTQTPRYLIKTRGQQVTLSCSPISGHRSVSWYQQTPGQGLQFLFEYFSETQRNKGNFPGRFSGRQFSNSRSEMNVSTLELGDSALYLCASCLTPGADNEQFFGPGTRLTVL.

The chain links TRBV14 to TRBJ2-1, with 11 bases matching TRBD2. Per the germline V gene, CDR1 is SGHDN and CDR2 is FVKESK. The CDR3 contains 14 residues. CDR3 region: CANPWTSGFNEQFF. As DNA, the CDR3 is TGTGCAAATCCCTGGACTAGCGGGTTCAATGAGCAGTTCTTC.

This clonotype has just a few counts. This chain connects TRBV15 to TRBJ2-2; D not resolved. V dropped 0 bases and J dropped 10 bases, with 9 bases sitting between them. The CDR3 has 13 residues. The germline V gene has CDR1 LNHNV and CDR2 YYDKDF (reference sequence). The CDR3 DNA follows: TGTGCCACCAGCAGAGACGACGACGAGGAGCTGTTTTTT. It encodes CATSRDDDEELFF.

Remarks on this clonotype: A much bigger clone sits one base away, suggesting this may be a read error. J is TRBJ1-2 and V is TRBV5-1, with D possibly being TRBD1 (6 bases). There are 15 residues in the CDR3. Germline values: CDR1 SGHRS, CDR2 YFSETQ. V lost 1 base and J 3 bases, leaving 13 bases between the germline ends. The CDR3 protein is CASSLKGPGDYGYTF. The CDR3 DNA is TGCGCCAGCAGCTTGAAGGGCCCAGGGGACTATGGCTACACCTTC.

This clonotype has only a few counts. This sequence joins TRBV2 and TRBJ2-7; D might be TRBD1 (5 bases). V lost 6 bases and J 4 bases, leaving 7 bases between the germline ends. Germline V lookup: CDR1 SNHLY, CDR2 FYNNEI. This CDR3 comprises 11 residues. The CDR3 is CASRGEYEQYF. DNA for the CDR3: TGTGCCAGCAGAGGGGAATACGAGCAGTACTTC.

This sequence joins TRBV3-1 and TRBJ1-4; 9 bases map to TRBD1. With 5 bases clipped from V and 3 bases from J, the junction kept 4 bases outside the gene matches. Germline V lookup: CDR1 LGHDT, CDR2 YNNKEL (reference sequence). This CDR3 contains 15 residues. The CDR3 here is CASSIQGASNEKLFF. The DNA for the CDR3 is TGTGCCAGCAGCATACAGGGGGCCTCTAATGAAAAACTGTTTTTT.

This clonotype was counted many times. The CDR3 nucleotides are TGCGCCAGCAGCTTGTTTTCTGGGGGTTCAAGGTACAATGAGCAGTTCTTC. This sequence encodes CASSLFSGGSRYNEQFF. This chain joins TRBV5-1 and TRBJ2-1, with D perhaps matching TRBD1 or TRBD2 (5 bases each). V lost 1 base, J lost 4 bases, and 18 bases lay in between. Looked up from germline, CDR1 is SGHRS and CDR2 is YFSETQ. This CDR3 spans 17 amino acids.

Points on this clonotype: This may come from a read error, since a much larger clone is one base off. V gene TRBV24-1 combines with J gene TRBJ2-7, with D unclear. Trimming removed 8 bases from V and 7 bases from J, with 5 bases in between. Germline V gene data show CDR1 as KGHDR and CDR2 as SFDVKD. There are 9 residues in the CDR3. This CDR3 is CATTAEQYF. The CDR3 bases are TGTGCCACCACAGCTGAGCAGTACTTC.